What follows are 3 T cell receptor beta chains derived from one specimen sequenced in a study of vaccination effects on CD4 cells after COVID-19. The culture ran for 10 days, and then CD4+ T cells were isolated. From March to December 2020, the person had a SARS-CoV-2 infection that was confirmed by PCR. Each participant was given two doses of one vaccine (BNT162b2 or mRNA-1273). These receptors have no known antigen. Sequencing was performed with immunoSEQ multiplex PCR; in TCRdb, only in-frame clones are kept and a portion is missing. The table includes nearly 50,000 clones, about 74% detected once. Sequenced here: CD4+ T cells from PBMCs cultured without peptide, sampled after COVID-19 vaccination. The receptors originated from a human donor who had a prior SARS-CoV-2 infection.

The genes are TRBV7-9 and TRBJ1-5; D might be TRBD1 (5 bases). Looked up from germline, CDR1 is SEHNR and CDR2 is FQNEAQ (reference sequence). V gave up 1 base and J gave up 2 bases, with 12 bases separating them. The CDR3 extends over 16 amino acids. The CDR3 bases are TGTGCCAGCAGCTTAGTCGCGGGGGGGGGCAATCAGCCCCAGCATTTT. Protein product: CASSLVAGGGNQPQHF.

This chain joins TRBV11-2 and TRBJ2-1, with unresolved D. The CDR3 runs 14 residues. Germline V gene data show CDR1 as SGHAT and CDR2 as FQNNGV. V was cut by 6 bases and J by 0 bases, with 9 bases left in between. The CDR3 bases are TGTGCCAGCAGTCCGGCCGGCTCCTACAATGAGCAGTTCTTC. It specifies CASSPAGSYNEQFF.

V gene TRBV3-1 (or the pseudogene TRBV3-2) combines with J gene TRBJ1-1; 8 nucleotides line up with TRBD1. Germline trimming cut 6 bases from V and 4 bases from J; bases unmatched to any gene: 7. This CDR3 region has 14 residues. Germline assignment: CDR1 LGHDT and CDR2 YNNKEL (reference sequence). CDR3 region: CASSDRGRGTEAFF. The CDR3 DNA reads TGTGCCAGCAGTGACAGGGGTCGGGGCACTGAAGCTTTCTTT.